This passage covers 3 T cell receptor beta chains from one sample sequenced in a study of T cells in localized non-small cell lung cancer (dated by TCRdb to 2020 to 2022). Library generation was performed with the immunoSEQ multiplex PCR assay. The source is immuneACCESS, and TCRdb retained only in-frame sequences with V and J called. Part of the clones is not carried over; for the studies checked, unresolved V genes explain less than half of this, and the remainder is unexplained. This sample has roughly 13,000 clones in its table, and about nine tenths of those were observed once. Clones ranked in the top ten supply approximately 2.9% of the sample. This material consisted of peripheral blood mononuclear cells, taken before any cancer treatment. Receptors were obtained from a man aged 35 to 69 with stage III lung adenocarcinoma.

The chain employs TRBV5-1 and TRBJ2-3; D ambiguous. The CDR3 has 15 residues. V was pared by 0 bases and J by 3 bases, with 11 bases between. From germline, CDR1 is SGHRS and CDR2 YFSETQ. In DNA form, the CDR3 reads TGCGCCAGCAGCTTGGCCGGCAGCCGGACAGATACGCAGTATTTT. As protein: CASSLAGSRTDTQYF.

The chain couples TRBV28 to TRBJ2-4; TRBD1 is a possible D gene (6 bases). CDR3 length: 15 amino acids. In germline, CDR1 is MDHEN, CDR2 SYDVKM. With 6 bases removed from V and 1 base from J, the gap between germline ends came to 13 bases. CDR3 DNA sequence: TGTGCCAGCAGCTCAGGGGAAAGTGCCAAAAACATTCAGTACTTC. Protein: CASSSGESAKNIQYF.

The CDR3 loop reads CASSTGQLEAFF. CDR3 coding DNA: TGTGCCAGCTCAACAGGGCAGTTAGAAGCTTTCTTT. The chain links TRBV18 to TRBJ1-1; TRBD1 might be the D (6 bases). This CDR3 has 12 amino acids. The ends were cut back, 5 bases at V and 8 bases at J, with 12 bases in the middle. The germline V gene has CDR1 KGHSH and CDR2 LQKENI. Variable domain in full (rest from reference TRBV18 and TRBJ1-1): NAGVMQNPRHLVRRRGQEARLRCSPMKGHSHVYWYRQLPEEGLKFMVYLQKENIIDESGMPKERFSAEFPKEGPSILRIQQVVRGDSAAYFCASSTGQLEAFFGQGTRLTVV.